The clone carrying this TCR beta chain occurred many times. These data come from a study of human T cells and chemical hapten exposure. TCRdb recomputed calls from the RACE reads with MiXCR, one row per CDR3 protein. The sample holds 90,000 to 120,000 distinct CDR3 sequences, approximately 10% seen once. Trimming cost V 5 bases and J 5 bases; bases outside gene matches: 6. This CDR3 has 14 amino acids. Per germline, CDR1 GTSNPN and CDR2 SVGIG (reference sequence). The time point is: patch test 1, 2 weeks after DPC sensitization. Treatment given: therapeutic diphenylcyclopropenone sensitization with weekly scalp DPC. Patch tests were applied only after blood draws. Those who donated were patients with alopecia, 18 to 70 years of age, and suitable for DPC. RNA extraction used unfractionated whole blood as the source of total RNA.

J is TRBJ2-1 and V is TRBV30; 10 bases align to TRBD1. The receptor's source is a woman aged 35 to 49 with alopecia areata. Some clones in this sample may be carry-over from other donors' samples. This specimen consisted of whole blood, obtained in connection with sensitization to the hapten diphenylcyclopropenone (DPC). CDR3 amino acids: CAWVTGGWDNEQFF. CDR3 coding DNA: TGTGCCTGGGTGACAGGGGGCTGGGACAATGAGCAGTTCTTC.